The T cell receptor (beta chain) under discussion was sequenced for a study of blood T cell repertoires in COVID-19. Overall study context: The analysed material was cDNA or gDNA that came from T cells, B-cell-depleted T cells, or PBMCs.

The CDR3 contains 15 residues. V gave up 8 bases and J gave up 3 bases, with 19 bases separating them. Germline V gives CDR1 MNHEY, CDR2 SVGAGI. Participant age was about 18 to 89 years, and participants resided in fewer than 30 US areas. Cohorts were based on clinical histories the participants reported. Under the authors' procedure: Researchers report that nucleated cell counts were estimated from reference gene primer amplification. Sequencing used immunoSEQ multiplex PCR; TCRdb keeps in-frame clones, though not all of them. V, J and clone size derive from that table, while D and trimming were established from the DNA sequence. The sample lists under 250,000 clones, about four fifths occurring once.

This rearrangement joins TRBV6-5 to TRBJ1-1, with D tentatively TRBD1 (5 bases). This TCR was recovered from a woman between 40 and 55 years old who had been exposed to COVID-19. The sample taken for sequencing was PBMCs or T cells enriched from blood (not recorded which). CDR3 residues: CASSGGGTVDTEAFF. CDR3 sequence (DNA): TGTGCCAGCTCTGGGGGGGGTACAGTGGACACTGAAGCTTTCTTT.